What follows is one TCR beta chain and its context. This specimen comes from a study of beta chain features in type 1 diabetes. The sequenced template was cDNA made from the entire isolated RNA. The method was immunoSEQ multiplex PCR; TCRdb's version includes in-frame clones alone and lacks a portion of them. The sample lists tens of thousands of clones, 25% to 35% occurring once. V lost 2 bases and J lost 0; bases outside the gene matches: 1. This CDR3 spans 15 amino acids. Germline V CDR1 and CDR2: MNHEY, SVGAGI. The receptor was isolated from a woman aged 18-29 years in good health. The genes are TRBV6-5 and TRBJ1-1; TRBD1 agrees at 9 bases. The sequencing sample was made of stem cell memory CD4+ T cells from blood. DNA for the CDR3: TGTGCCAGCAGTTACGGGACAGGGATGAACACTGAAGCTTTCTTT. This gives the protein CASSYGTGMNTEAFF.